Listed below are T cell receptor beta chains from one sample, sequenced in a study of multiple sclerosis patients with progressive multifocal leukoencephalopathy. The repertoire was sequenced with immunoSEQ multiplex PCR; TCRdb's copy has only in-frame clones and lacks some. The sample holds about 33,000 clones, more than 85% seen once. Sequences were derived from PBMCs, sampled from a patient treated with natalizumab. Receptor source: a human donor with progressive multifocal leukoencephalopathy. Each CDR3 is given with its conserved first and last residue. The D gene is left open where the match is weak. Clone size is stated in some rows and not others, as once, few, many or a class when expanded.

v_call: TRBV7-9
clone_size: -
j_call: TRBJ1-1
d_call: -
cdr3_aa: CASSLDRDTEAFF
cdr3_nt: TGTGCCAGCAGCTTAGACAGGGACACTGAAGCTTTCTTT

v_call: TRBV4-1
clone_size: -
j_call: TRBJ2-5
d_call: TRBD2
cdr3_aa: CASSSTSVSKETQYF
cdr3_nt: TGCGCCAGCAGCTCGACTAGCGTATCTAAAGAGACCCAGTACTTC

v_call: TRBV5-5
clone_size: -
j_call: TRBJ1-1
d_call: -
cdr3_aa: CASERQSTNTEAFF
cdr3_nt: TGTGCCAGCGAAAGACAGAGTACGAACACTGAGGCTTTCTTT

v_call: TRBV4-1
clone_size: -
j_call: TRBJ2-2
d_call: -
cdr3_aa: CASSPPGGANTGELFF
cdr3_nt: TGCGCCAGCAGCCCCCCAGGAGGGGCGAACACCGGGGAGCTGTTTTTT

v_call: TRBV2
clone_size: -
j_call: TRBJ1-3
d_call: -
cdr3_aa: CASSAIGGRTIYF
cdr3_nt: TGTGCCAGCAGTGCGATCGGCGGTCGGACCATATATTTT

v_call: TRBV11-3
clone_size: -
j_call: TRBJ1-2
d_call: -
cdr3_aa: CASSFEDSRGYTF
cdr3_nt: TGTGCCAGCAGCTTCGAGGACAGCCGTGGCTACACCTTC

v_call: TRBV28
clone_size: -
j_call: TRBJ2-1
d_call: TRBD1
cdr3_aa: CASSYGTDSYNEQFF
cdr3_nt: TGTGCCAGCAGTTACGGGACAGACTCCTACAATGAGCAGTTCTTC

v_call: TRBV6-5
clone_size: -
j_call: TRBJ1-1
d_call: TRBD1
cdr3_aa: CASSQGGVGTEAFF
cdr3_nt: TGTGCCAGCAGTCAGGGGGGAGTCGGCACTGAAGCTTTCTTT

v_call: TRBV5-4
clone_size: once
j_call: TRBJ2-3
d_call: -
cdr3_aa: CASSSTGRGTDTQYF
cdr3_nt: TGTGCCAGCAGCAGTACCGGGAGAGGGACAGATACGCAGTATTTT

v_call: TRBV9
clone_size: -
j_call: TRBJ2-3
d_call: TRBD2
cdr3_aa: CASSVGALAGADTQYF
cdr3_nt: TGTGCCAGCAGCGTAGGTGCACTAGCGGGAGCGGATACGCAGTATTTT

v_call: TRBV7-9
clone_size: -
j_call: TRBJ2-1
d_call: -
cdr3_aa: CASSGGPGYDEQFF
cdr3_nt: TGTGCCAGCAGCGGGGGCCCCGGCTACGATGAGCAGTTCTTC

v_call: TRBV6-6
clone_size: -
j_call: TRBJ2-2
d_call: -
cdr3_aa: CASRSVARGELFF
cdr3_nt: TGTGCCAGCCGCAGTGTCGCAAGGGGGGAGCTGTTTTTT

v_call: TRBV4-2
clone_size: -
j_call: TRBJ2-7
d_call: TRBD1
cdr3_aa: CASSQGTGGLYEQYF
cdr3_nt: TGTGCCAGCAGCCAAGGGACAGGGGGCTTATACGAGCAGTACTTC

v_call: TRBV15
clone_size: -
j_call: TRBJ2-7
d_call: TRBD2
cdr3_aa: CATSRDLGGMTSGSLTYEQYF
cdr3_nt: TGTGCCACCAGCAGAGATCTCGGGGGTATGACTAGCGGCTCCCTAACTTACGAGCAGTACTTC

v_call: TRBV18
clone_size: few
j_call: TRBJ1-2
d_call: -
cdr3_aa: CASSPADSFIKSGYTF
cdr3_nt: TGTGCCAGCTCGCCCGCAGACAGTTTTATAAAATCGGGCTACACCTTC

v_call: TRBV5-5
clone_size: -
j_call: TRBJ2-7
d_call: -
cdr3_aa: CASSLGGAEQYF
cdr3_nt: TGTGCCAGCAGCTTGGGGGGGGCCGAGCAGTACTTC

v_call: TRBV7-9
clone_size: -
j_call: TRBJ1-4
d_call: TRBD1
cdr3_aa: CASSLDSGGGEKLFF
cdr3_nt: TGTGCCAGCAGCCTGGACTCAGGGGGAGGCGAAAAACTGTTTTTT

v_call: TRBV28
clone_size: medium-sized
j_call: TRBJ1-1
d_call: -
cdr3_aa: CASSTSRASHPRGDEAFF
cdr3_nt: TGTGCCAGCAGTACCTCTCGGGCAAGCCACCCAAGGGGGGATGAAGCTTTCTTT

v_call: TRBV12-5
clone_size: -
j_call: TRBJ2-1
d_call: -
cdr3_aa: CASGLPPQGNEQFF
cdr3_nt: TGTGCTAGTGGTTTGCCCCCACAGGGCAATGAGCAGTTCTTC

v_call: TRBV27
clone_size: -
j_call: TRBJ2-7
d_call: TRBD2
cdr3_aa: CASSLGLAGVSYEQYF
cdr3_nt: TGTGCCAGCAGTTTAGGACTAGCGGGGGTGTCCTACGAGCAGTACTTC

v_call: TRBV28
clone_size: -
j_call: TRBJ2-7
d_call: -
cdr3_aa: CASSSGRGYEQYF
cdr3_nt: TGTGCCAGCAGCTCAGGCAGGGGCTACGAGCAGTACTTC

v_call: TRBV7-8
clone_size: -
j_call: TRBJ1-5
d_call: TRBD1
cdr3_aa: CASSDGTVMGAQPQHF
cdr3_nt: TGTGCCAGCAGCGACGGGACAGTGATGGGTGCTCAGCCCCAGCATTTT

v_call: TRBV7-2
clone_size: -
j_call: TRBJ2-3
d_call: -
cdr3_aa: CASSLATSTDTQYF
cdr3_nt: TGTGCCAGCAGCTTAGCGACTAGCACAGATACGCAGTATTTT

v_call: TRBV28
clone_size: -
j_call: TRBJ1-5
d_call: -
cdr3_aa: CASSLRRTVNQPQHF
cdr3_nt: TGTGCCAGCAGTTTACGAAGGACAGTAAATCAGCCCCAGCATTTT

v_call: TRBV30
clone_size: once
j_call: TRBJ2-3
d_call: -
cdr3_aa: CAWSDYLASNTDTQYF
cdr3_nt: TGTGCCTGGAGTGACTATTTAGCAAGTAACACAGATACGCAGTATTTT

v_call: TRBV7-8
clone_size: -
j_call: TRBJ2-7
d_call: TRBD2
cdr3_aa: CASSLPLAELAYEQYF
cdr3_nt: TGTGCCAGCAGCTTGCCTCTAGCGGAGCTCGCCTACGAGCAGTACTTC

v_call: TRBV6-5
clone_size: -
j_call: TRBJ1-1
d_call: TRBD1
cdr3_aa: CASSYGDRANTEAFF
cdr3_nt: TGTGCCAGCAGTTACGGTGACAGGGCTAACACTGAAGCTTTCTTT

v_call: TRBV5-1
clone_size: -
j_call: TRBJ2-6
d_call: TRBD1
cdr3_aa: CASSDDRAGANVLTF
cdr3_nt: TGCGCCAGCAGCGATGACAGGGCTGGGGCCAACGTCCTGACTTTC

v_call: TRBV6-1
clone_size: -
j_call: TRBJ1-1
d_call: -
cdr3_aa: CASSETGLNTEAFF
cdr3_nt: TGTGCCAGCAGTGAGACGGGGTTGAACACTGAAGCTTTCTTT

v_call: TRBV5-1
clone_size: once
j_call: TRBJ1-2
d_call: TRBD1
cdr3_aa: CASSPQGGIGYTF
cdr3_nt: TGCGCCAGCAGCCCCCAGGGGGGGATCGGCTACACCTTC

v_call: TRBV6-5
clone_size: -
j_call: TRBJ2-2
d_call: -
cdr3_aa: CASSYGLARELFF
cdr3_nt: TGTGCCAGCAGTTACGGGCTAGCCCGGGAGCTGTTTTTT

v_call: TRBV10-1
clone_size: -
j_call: TRBJ2-7
d_call: TRBD2
cdr3_aa: CARTSGMGEQYF
cdr3_nt: TGCGCCAGGACTAGCGGGATGGGGGAGCAGTACTTC

v_call: TRBV11-2
clone_size: few
j_call: TRBJ2-7
d_call: TRBD2
cdr3_aa: CASSHPPGGSPYEQYF
cdr3_nt: TGTGCCAGCAGCCACCCCCCGGGCGGGAGCCCCTACGAGCAGTACTTC

v_call: TRBV19
clone_size: -
j_call: TRBJ1-5
d_call: TRBD1
cdr3_aa: CASTNLGQFISNQPQHF
cdr3_nt: TGTGCCAGTACAAACCTGGGACAGTTTATTAGCAATCAGCCCCAGCATTTT

v_call: TRBV28
clone_size: -
j_call: TRBJ2-3
d_call: TRBD1
cdr3_aa: CASRLGQQSTDTQYF
cdr3_nt: TGTGCCAGCAGATTGGGACAGCAGAGCACAGATACGCAGTATTTT

v_call: TRBV2
clone_size: -
j_call: TRBJ2-1
d_call: TRBD2
cdr3_aa: CASSEGVGLAGGNEQFF
cdr3_nt: TGTGCCAGCAGTGAAGGTGTGGGACTAGCGGGAGGGAATGAGCAGTTCTTC

v_call: TRBV11-3
clone_size: -
j_call: TRBJ2-7
d_call: -
cdr3_aa: CASSLDYSYEQYF
cdr3_nt: TGTGCCAGCAGCCTAGACTATTCCTACGAGCAGTACTTC

v_call: TRBV19
clone_size: -
j_call: TRBJ1-5
d_call: -
cdr3_aa: CASIEGKERNQPQHF
cdr3_nt: TGTGCCAGTATTGAGGGGAAGGAAAGAAATCAGCCCCAGCATTTT

v_call: TRBV5-1
clone_size: few
j_call: TRBJ1-1
d_call: TRBD1
cdr3_aa: CASSSRGDRATEAFF
cdr3_nt: TGCGCCAGCAGCTCGCGGGGGGACAGGGCCACTGAAGCTTTCTTT

v_call: TRBV28
clone_size: -
j_call: TRBJ1-1
d_call: -
cdr3_aa: CASSKAGTENTEAFF
cdr3_nt: TGTGCCAGCAGTAAAGCCGGGACCGAGAACACTGAAGCTTTCTTT

v_call: TRBV6-5
clone_size: once
j_call: TRBJ1-2
d_call: -
cdr3_aa: CASSYGAGTYGYTF
cdr3_nt: TGTGCCAGCAGTTACGGTGCGGGAACCTATGGCTACACCTTC

v_call: TRBV6-1
clone_size: -
j_call: TRBJ1-1
d_call: -
cdr3_aa: CASSAHRTEAFF
cdr3_nt: TGTGCCAGCAGTGCCCACCGCACTGAAGCTTTCTTT

v_call: TRBV7-3
clone_size: -
j_call: TRBJ2-5
d_call: -
cdr3_aa: CASSSIQGGAETQYF
cdr3_nt: TGTGCCAGCAGCTCAATCCAGGGTGGGGCAGAGACCCAGTACTTC

v_call: TRBV7-2
clone_size: -
j_call: TRBJ2-3
d_call: TRBD2
cdr3_aa: CASSLAPSGAIDTQYF
cdr3_nt: TGTGCCAGCAGCTTAGCGCCTAGCGGTGCGATTGATACGCAGTATTTT

v_call: TRBV4-2
clone_size: -
j_call: TRBJ1-1
d_call: -
cdr3_aa: CASSQDYGAATEAFF
cdr3_nt: TGTGCCAGCAGCCAAGATTATGGGGCGGCCACTGAAGCTTTCTTT

v_call: TRBV18
clone_size: few
j_call: TRBJ1-3
d_call: -
cdr3_aa: CASSTGNTIYF
cdr3_nt: TGTGCCAGCTCGACTGGAAACACCATATATTTT

v_call: TRBV11-1
clone_size: -
j_call: TRBJ2-3
d_call: -
cdr3_aa: CASSRGWGDTQYF
cdr3_nt: TGTGCCAGCAGTCGAGGATGGGGGGATACGCAGTATTTT

v_call: TRBV11-2
clone_size: -
j_call: TRBJ1-2
d_call: -
cdr3_aa: CASSLGGPEQPGYTF
cdr3_nt: TGTGCCAGCAGCCTGGGTGGGCCGGAACAACCTGGCTACACCTTC

v_call: TRBV5-6
clone_size: -
j_call: TRBJ2-6
d_call: -
cdr3_aa: CASSLTSLSSGANVLTF
cdr3_nt: TGTGCCAGCAGCTTGACCAGCCTGTCCTCTGGGGCCAACGTCCTGACTTTC

v_call: TRBV7-9
clone_size: -
j_call: TRBJ1-1
d_call: TRBD1
cdr3_aa: CASSPSTGDSSVAFF
cdr3_nt: TGTGCCAGCAGCCCGTCGACAGGGGACTCTAGCGTAGCTTTCTTT